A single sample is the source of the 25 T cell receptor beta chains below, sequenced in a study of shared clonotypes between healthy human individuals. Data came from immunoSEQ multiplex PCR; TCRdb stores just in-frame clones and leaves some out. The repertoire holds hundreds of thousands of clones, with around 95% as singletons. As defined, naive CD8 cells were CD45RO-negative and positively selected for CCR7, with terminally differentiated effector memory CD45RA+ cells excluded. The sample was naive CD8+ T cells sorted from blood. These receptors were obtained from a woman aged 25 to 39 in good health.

CDR3 sequence (DNA): TGTGCCAGCAGCTTCGGGAGTCCTAGCACAGATACGCAGTATTTT. As protein: CASSFGSPSTDTQYF. V gene TRBV5-6 combines with J gene TRBJ2-3; a possible D gene is TRBD2 (6 bases). The ends were cut back, 2 bases at V and 0 bases at J, with 10 bases in the middle. CDR1 is SGHDT, CDR2 YYEEEE, per germline. CDR3 size: 15 residues.

The chain's CDR3 is CATASGGLGLAFQDEQFF. The CDR3 region has the DNA TGTGCCACCGCCTCCGGGGGGCTGGGACTAGCGTTCCAAGATGAGCAGTTCTTC. This chain connects TRBV15 to TRBJ2-1; 10 bases map to TRBD2. In germline, CDR1 is LNHNV, CDR2 YYDKDF (reference sequence). V lost 8 bases, J lost 8 bases, and 21 bases stayed unmatched. CDR3 length: 18 residues.

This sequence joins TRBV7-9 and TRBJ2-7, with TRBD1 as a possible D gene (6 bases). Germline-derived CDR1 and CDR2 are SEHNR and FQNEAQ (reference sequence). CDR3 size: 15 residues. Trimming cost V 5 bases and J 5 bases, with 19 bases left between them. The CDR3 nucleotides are TGTGCCAGCAGCCCCCAGAGAGCAGGGGAAGACGAGCAGTACTTC. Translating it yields CASSPQRAGEDEQYF.

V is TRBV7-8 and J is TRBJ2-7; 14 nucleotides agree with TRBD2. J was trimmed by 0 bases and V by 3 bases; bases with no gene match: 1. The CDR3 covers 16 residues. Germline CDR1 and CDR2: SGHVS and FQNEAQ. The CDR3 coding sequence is TGTGCCAGCAGCTTCGGACTAGCGGGAGGCTCCTACGAGCAGTACTTC. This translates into CASSFGLAGGSYEQYF.

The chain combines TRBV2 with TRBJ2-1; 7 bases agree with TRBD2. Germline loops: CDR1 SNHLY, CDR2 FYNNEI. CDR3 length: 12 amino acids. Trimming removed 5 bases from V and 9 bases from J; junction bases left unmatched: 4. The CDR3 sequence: CASSSQRGEQFF. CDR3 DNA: TGTGCCAGCAGTTCACAGCGGGGTGAGCAGTTCTTC. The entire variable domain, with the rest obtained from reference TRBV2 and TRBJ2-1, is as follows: EPEVTQTPSHQVTQMGQEVILRCVPISNHLYFYWYRQILGQKVEFLVSFYNNEISEKSEIFDDQFSVERPDGSNFTLKIRSTKLEDSAMYFCASSSQRGEQFFGPGTRLTVL.

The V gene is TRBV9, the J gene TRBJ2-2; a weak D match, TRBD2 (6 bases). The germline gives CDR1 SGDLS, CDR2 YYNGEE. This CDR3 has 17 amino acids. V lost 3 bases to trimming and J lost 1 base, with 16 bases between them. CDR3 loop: CASSATGVAVNTGELFF. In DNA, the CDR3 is TGTGCCAGCAGCGCTACCGGGGTAGCGGTGAACACCGGGGAGCTGTTTTTT.

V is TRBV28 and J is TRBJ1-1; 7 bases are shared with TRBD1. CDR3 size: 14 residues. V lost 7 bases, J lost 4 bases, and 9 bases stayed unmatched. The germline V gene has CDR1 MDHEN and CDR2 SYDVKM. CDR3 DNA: TGTGCCAGCATAAGTGAGGGGGCGTTCACTGAAGCTTTCTTT. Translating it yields CASISEGAFTEAFF.

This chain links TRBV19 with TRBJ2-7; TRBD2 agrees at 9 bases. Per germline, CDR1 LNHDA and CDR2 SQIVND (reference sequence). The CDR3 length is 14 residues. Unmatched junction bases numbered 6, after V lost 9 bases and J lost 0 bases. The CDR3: CASDSGGSSYEQYF. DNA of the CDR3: TGTGCCAGCGACAGCGGGGGGAGCTCCTACGAGCAGTACTTC.

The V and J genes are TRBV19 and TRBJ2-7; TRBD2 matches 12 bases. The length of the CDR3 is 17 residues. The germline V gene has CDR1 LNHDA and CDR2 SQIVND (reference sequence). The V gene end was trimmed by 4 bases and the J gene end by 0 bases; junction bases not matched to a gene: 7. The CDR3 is CASSKLRTSGASYEQYF. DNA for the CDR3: TGTGCCAGTAGTAAACTCCGGACTAGCGGGGCCTCCTACGAGCAGTACTTC.

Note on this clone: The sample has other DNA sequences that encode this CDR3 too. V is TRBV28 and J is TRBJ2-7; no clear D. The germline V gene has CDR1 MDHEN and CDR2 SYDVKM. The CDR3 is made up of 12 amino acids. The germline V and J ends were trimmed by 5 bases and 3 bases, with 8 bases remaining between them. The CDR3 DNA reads TGTGCCAGCAGTCTAAACTTCTACGAGCAGTACTTC. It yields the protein CASSLNFYEQYF.

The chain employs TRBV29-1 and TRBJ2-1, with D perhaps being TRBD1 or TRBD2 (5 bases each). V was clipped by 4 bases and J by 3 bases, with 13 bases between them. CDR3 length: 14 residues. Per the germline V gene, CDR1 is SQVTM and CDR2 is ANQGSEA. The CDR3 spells CSVAGTGYYNEQFF. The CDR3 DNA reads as TGCAGCGTTGCTGGGACCGGCTACTACAATGAGCAGTTCTTC.

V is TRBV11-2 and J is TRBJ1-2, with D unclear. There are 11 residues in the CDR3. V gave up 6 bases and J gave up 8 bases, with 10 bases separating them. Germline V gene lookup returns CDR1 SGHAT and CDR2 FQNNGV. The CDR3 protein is CASSYVTGYTF. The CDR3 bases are TGTGCCAGCAGTTACGTTACGGGCTACACCTTC.

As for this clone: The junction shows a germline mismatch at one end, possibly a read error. CDR3 in DNA: TGTGCCAGCAGCGGGAACGCCGGGAGAGAGGCCCAGTACTTC. Amino acids: CASSGNAGREAQYF. V usage is TRBV2 and J usage is TRBJ2-5; a weak D match, TRBD2 (6 bases). CDR3 length: 14 residues. Germline V CDR1 and CDR2: SNHLY, FYNNEI.

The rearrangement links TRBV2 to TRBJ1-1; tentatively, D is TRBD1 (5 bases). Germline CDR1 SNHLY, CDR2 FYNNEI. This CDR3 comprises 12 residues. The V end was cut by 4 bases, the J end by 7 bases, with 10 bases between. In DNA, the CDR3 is TGTGCCAGCAGTGTGAGGGACTATGAAGCTTTCTTT. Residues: CASSVRDYEAFF.

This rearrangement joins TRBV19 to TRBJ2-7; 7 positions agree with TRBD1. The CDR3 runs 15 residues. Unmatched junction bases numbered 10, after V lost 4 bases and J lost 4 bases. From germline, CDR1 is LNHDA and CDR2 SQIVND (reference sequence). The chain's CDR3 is CASSNRGPRMYEQYF. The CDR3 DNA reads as TGTGCCAGTAGTAACAGGGGCCCCAGGATGTACGAGCAGTACTTC.

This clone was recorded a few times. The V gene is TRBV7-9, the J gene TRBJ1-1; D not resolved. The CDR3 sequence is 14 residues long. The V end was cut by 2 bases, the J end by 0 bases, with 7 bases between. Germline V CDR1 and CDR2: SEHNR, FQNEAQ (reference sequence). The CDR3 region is CASSLNGLNTEAFF. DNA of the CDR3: TGTGCCAGCAGCTTAAACGGACTGAACACTGAAGCTTTCTTT.

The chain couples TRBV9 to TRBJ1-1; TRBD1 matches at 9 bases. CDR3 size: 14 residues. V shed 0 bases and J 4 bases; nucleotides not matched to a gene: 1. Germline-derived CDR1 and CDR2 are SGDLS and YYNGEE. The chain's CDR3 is CASSVGQGGTEAFF. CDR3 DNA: TGTGCCAGCAGCGTAGGACAGGGGGGCACTGAAGCTTTCTTT.

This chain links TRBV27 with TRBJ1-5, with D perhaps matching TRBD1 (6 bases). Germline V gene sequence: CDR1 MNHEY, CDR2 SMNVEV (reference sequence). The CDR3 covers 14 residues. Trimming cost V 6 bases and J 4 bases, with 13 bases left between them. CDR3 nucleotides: TGTGCCAGCAGCCTGAGGGGGGGGAATCAGCCCCAGCATTTT. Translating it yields CASSLRGGNQPQHF.

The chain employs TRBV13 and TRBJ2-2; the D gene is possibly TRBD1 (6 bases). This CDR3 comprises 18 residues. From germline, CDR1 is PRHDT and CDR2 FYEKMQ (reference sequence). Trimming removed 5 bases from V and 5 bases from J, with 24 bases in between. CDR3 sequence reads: CASSATGPTVLGTGELFF. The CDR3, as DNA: TGTGCCAGCAGCGCGACAGGACCCACTGTCTTGGGTACCGGGGAGCTGTTTTTT.

CDR3 region: CASSASGTGVLETQYF. CDR3 coding DNA: TGTGCCAGCAGCGCGTCCGGGACAGGGGTTCTGGAGACCCAGTACTTC. The chain combines TRBV5-6 with TRBJ2-5; 10 bases are a match to TRBD1. The CDR3 has 16 amino acids. Germline assignment: CDR1 SGHDT and CDR2 YYEEEE. V lost 4 bases and J lost 5; bases outside the gene matches: 11.

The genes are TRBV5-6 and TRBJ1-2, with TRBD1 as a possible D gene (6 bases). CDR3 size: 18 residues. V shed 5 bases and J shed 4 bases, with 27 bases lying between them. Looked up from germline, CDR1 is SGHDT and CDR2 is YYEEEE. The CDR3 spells CASRHWHSSSDSFYGYTF. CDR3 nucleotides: TGTGCCAGCAGGCATTGGCACTCCTCTTCGGACAGTTTCTATGGCTACACCTTC. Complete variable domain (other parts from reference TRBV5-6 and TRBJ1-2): DAGVTQSPTHLIKTRGQQVTLRCSPKSGHDTVSWYQQALGQGPQFIFQYYEEEERQRGNFPDRFSGHQFPNYSSELNVNALLLGDSALYLCASRHWHSSSDSFYGYTFGSGTRLTVV.

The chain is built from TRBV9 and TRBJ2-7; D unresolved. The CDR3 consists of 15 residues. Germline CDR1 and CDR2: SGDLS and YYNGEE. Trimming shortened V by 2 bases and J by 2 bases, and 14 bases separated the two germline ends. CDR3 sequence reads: CASSVDPDPTYEQYF. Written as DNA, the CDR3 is TGTGCCAGCAGCGTCGATCCAGACCCTACCTACGAGCAGTACTTC.

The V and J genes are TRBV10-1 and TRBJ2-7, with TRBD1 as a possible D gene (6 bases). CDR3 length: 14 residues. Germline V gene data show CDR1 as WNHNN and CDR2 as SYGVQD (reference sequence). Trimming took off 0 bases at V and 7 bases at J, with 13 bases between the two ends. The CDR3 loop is CASSESGGAGEQYF. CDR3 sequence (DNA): TGCGCCAGCAGTGAGTCAGGGGGAGCAGGAGAGCAGTACTTC.

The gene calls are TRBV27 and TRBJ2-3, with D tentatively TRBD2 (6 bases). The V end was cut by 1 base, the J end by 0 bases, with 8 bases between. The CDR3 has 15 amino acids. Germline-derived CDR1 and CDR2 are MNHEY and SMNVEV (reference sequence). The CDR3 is CASSLLSGSTDTQYF. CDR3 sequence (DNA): TGTGCCAGCAGTTTATTGAGCGGGAGCACAGATACGCAGTATTTT.

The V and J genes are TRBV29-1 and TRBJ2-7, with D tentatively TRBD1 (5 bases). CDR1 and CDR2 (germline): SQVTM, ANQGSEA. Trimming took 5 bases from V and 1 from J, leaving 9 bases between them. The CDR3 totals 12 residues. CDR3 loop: CSVSDNSYEQYF. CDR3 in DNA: TGCAGCGTTTCGGACAATTCCTACGAGCAGTACTTC.